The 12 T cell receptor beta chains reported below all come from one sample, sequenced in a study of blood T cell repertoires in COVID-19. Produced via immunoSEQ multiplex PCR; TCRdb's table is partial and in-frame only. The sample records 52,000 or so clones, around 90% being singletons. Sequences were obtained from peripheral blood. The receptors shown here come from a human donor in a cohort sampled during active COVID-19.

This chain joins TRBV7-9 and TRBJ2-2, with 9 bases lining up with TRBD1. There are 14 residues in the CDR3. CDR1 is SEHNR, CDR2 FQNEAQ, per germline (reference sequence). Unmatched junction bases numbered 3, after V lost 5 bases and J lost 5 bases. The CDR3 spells CASSRTGETGELFF. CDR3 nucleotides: TGTGCCAGCAGCCGGACAGGGGAAACCGGGGAGCTGTTTTTT.

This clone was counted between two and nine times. The CDR3 DNA reads as TGTGCCAGCCGGGACTATATGGGCAACAATGAGCAGTTCTTC. Amino acids: CASRDYMGNNEQFF. This rearrangement joins TRBV6-5 to TRBJ2-1; 7 bases agree with TRBD2. V lost 8 bases to trimming and J lost 5 bases; unmatched junction nucleotides: 9. The CDR3 loop spans 14 amino acids. The germline CDR1 and CDR2 sequences are MNHEY and SVGAGI.

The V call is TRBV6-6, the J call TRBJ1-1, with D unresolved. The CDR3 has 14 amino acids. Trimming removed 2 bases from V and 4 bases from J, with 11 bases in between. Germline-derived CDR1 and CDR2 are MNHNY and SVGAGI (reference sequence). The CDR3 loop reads CASSYEEATTEAFF. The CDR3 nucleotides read TGTGCCAGCAGTTACGAAGAGGCCACCACTGAAGCTTTCTTT.

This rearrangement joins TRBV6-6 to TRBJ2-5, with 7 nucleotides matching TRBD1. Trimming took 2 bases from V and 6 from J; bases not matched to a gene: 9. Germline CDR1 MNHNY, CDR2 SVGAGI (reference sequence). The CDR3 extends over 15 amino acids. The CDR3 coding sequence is TGTGCCAGCAGTTACCCCCCAGGGACAGAAAAGACCCAGTACTTC. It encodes CASSYPPGTEKTQYF.

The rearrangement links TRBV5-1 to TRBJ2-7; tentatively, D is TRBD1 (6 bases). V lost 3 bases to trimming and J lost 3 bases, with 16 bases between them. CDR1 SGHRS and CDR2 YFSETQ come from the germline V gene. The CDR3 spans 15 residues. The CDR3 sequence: CASSSNGQQGYEQYF. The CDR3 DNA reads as TGCGCCAGCAGCTCCAATGGACAGCAAGGCTACGAGCAGTACTTC.

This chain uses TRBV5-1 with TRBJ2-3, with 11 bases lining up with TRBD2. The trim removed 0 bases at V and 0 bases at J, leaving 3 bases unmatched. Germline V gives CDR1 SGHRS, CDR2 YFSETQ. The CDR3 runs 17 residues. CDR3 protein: CASSLVTSGVSTDTQYF. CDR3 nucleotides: TGCGCCAGCAGCTTGGTGACTAGCGGGGTGAGCACAGATACGCAGTATTTT.

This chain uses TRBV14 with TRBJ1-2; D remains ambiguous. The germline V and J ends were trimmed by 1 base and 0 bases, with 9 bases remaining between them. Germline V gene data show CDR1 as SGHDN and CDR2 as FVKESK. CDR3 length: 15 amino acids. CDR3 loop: CASSQGLRANYGYTF. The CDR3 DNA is TGTGCCAGCAGCCAAGGATTGCGAGCTAACTATGGCTACACCTTC.

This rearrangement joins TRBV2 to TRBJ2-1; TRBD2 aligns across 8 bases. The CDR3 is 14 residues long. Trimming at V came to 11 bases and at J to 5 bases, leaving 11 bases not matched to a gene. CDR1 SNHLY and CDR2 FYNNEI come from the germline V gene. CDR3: CACRSGRGNNEQFF. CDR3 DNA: TGTGCCTGCCGGAGCGGGAGAGGGAACAATGAGCAGTTCTTC. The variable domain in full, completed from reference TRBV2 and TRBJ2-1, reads EPEVTQTPSHQVTQMGQEVILRCVPISNHLYFYWYRQILGQKVEFLVSFYNNEISEKSEIFDDQFSVERPDGSNFTLKIRSTKLEDSAMYFCACRSGRGNNEQFFGPGTRLTVL.

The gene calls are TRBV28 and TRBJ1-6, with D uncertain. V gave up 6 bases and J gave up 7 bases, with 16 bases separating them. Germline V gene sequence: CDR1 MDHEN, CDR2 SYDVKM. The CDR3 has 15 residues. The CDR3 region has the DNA TGTGCCAGCAGCCCCCACGAGCTACTGAATTCACCCCTCCACTTT. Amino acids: CASSPHELLNSPLHF.

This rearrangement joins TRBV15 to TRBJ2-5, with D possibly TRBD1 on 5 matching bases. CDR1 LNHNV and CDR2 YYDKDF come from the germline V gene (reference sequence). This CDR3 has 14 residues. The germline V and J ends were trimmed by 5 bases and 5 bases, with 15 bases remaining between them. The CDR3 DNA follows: TGTGCCACCAGCGAATACAGGTCGTCGGAGACCCAGTACTTC. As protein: CATSEYRSSETQYF.

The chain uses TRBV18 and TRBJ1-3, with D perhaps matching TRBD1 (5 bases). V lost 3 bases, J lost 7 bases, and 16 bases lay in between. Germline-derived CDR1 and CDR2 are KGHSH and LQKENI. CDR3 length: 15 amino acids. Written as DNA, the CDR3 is TGTGCCAGCTCACCCCGACAGTCCTTAACGAACACCATATATTTT. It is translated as CASSPRQSLTNTIYF.

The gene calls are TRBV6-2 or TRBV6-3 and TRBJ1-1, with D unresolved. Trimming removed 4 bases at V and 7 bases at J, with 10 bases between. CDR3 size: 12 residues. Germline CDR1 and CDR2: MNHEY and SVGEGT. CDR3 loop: CASSSSSNEAFF. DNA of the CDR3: TGTGCCAGCAGTTCCTCATCCAATGAAGCTTTCTTT.